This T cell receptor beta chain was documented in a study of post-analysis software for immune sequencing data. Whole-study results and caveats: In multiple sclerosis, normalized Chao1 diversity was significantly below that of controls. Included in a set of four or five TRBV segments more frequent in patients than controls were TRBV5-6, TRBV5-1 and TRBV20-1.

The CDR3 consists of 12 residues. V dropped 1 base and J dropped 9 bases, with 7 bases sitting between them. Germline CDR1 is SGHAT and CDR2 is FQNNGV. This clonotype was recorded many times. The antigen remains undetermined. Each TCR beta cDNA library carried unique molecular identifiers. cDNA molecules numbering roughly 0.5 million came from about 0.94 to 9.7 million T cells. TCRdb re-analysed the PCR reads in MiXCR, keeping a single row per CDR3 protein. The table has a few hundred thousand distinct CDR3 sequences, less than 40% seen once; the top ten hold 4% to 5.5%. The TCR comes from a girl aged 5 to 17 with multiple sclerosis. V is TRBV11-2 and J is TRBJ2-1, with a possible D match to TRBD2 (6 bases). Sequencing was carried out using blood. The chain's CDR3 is CASSLVGGEQFF. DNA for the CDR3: TGTGCCAGCAGCTTAGTGGGGGGTGAGCAGTTCTTC.